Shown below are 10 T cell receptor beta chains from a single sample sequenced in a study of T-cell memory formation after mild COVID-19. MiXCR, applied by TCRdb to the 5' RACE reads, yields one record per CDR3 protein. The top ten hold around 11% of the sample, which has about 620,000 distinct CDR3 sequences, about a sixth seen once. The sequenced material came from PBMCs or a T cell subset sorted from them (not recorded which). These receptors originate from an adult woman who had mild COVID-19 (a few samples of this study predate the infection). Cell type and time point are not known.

This chain's CDR3 is CASSLKIRQPQHF. Here the CDR3 DNA reads TGTGCCAGCAGCTTAAAGATACGGCAGCCCCAGCATTTT. The chain carries TRBV7-2 and TRBJ1-5; D unclear. The CDR3 consists of 13 residues. V was clipped by 2 bases and J by 7 bases, with 9 bases between them. Germline CDR1 reads SGHTA; CDR2 reads FQGNSA.

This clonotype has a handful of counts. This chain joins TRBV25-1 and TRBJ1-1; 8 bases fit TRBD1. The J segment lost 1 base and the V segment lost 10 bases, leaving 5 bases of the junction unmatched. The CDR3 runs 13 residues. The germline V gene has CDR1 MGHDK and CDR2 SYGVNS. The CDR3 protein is CATTGTGNTEAFF. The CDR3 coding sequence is TGTGCCACGACCGGGACAGGGAACACTGAAGCTTTCTTT.

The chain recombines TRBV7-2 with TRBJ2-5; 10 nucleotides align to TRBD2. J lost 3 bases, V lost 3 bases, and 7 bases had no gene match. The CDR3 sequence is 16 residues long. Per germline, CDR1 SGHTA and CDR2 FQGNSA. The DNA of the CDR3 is TGTGCCAGCAGCTTGCAGCGGGGGGGTGTCAAAGAGACCCAGTACTTC. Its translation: CASSLQRGGVKETQYF.

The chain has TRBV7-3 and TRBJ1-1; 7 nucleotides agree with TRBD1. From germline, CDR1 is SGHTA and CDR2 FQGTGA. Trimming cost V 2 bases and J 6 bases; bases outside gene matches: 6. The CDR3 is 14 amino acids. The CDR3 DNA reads TGTGCCAGCAGCTTAGTGGCAGGGGGATCTGAAGCTTTCTTT. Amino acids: CASSLVAGGSEAFF.

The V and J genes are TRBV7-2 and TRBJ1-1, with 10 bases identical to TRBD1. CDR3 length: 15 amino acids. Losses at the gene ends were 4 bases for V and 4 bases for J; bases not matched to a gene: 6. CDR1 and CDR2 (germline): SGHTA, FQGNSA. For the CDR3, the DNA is TGTGCCAGCAGCTCGACAGGGGGCGCGTTCACTGAAGCTTTCTTT. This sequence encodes CASSSTGGAFTEAFF.

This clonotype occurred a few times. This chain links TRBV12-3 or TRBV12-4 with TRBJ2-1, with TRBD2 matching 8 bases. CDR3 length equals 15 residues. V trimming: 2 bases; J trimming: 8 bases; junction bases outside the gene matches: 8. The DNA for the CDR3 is TGTGCCAGCAGTTTATCGGCGGGAGGTGTAGATGAGCAGTTCTTC. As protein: CASSLSAGGVDEQFF.

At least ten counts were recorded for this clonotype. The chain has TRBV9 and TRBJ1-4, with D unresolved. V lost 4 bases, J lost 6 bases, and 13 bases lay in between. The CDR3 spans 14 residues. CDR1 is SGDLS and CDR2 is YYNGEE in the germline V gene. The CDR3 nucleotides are TGTGCCAGCAGCCCGGGCCTGCTCGATGAAAAACTGTTTTTT. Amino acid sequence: CASSPGLLDEKLFF.

CDR3 coding DNA: TGTGCCAGCAGTTACTCGGGGGCATCTTATGGCTACACCTTC. Protein: CASSYSGASYGYTF. The chain carries TRBV6-5 and TRBJ1-2, with a possible D match to TRBD1 (6 bases). V was clipped by 0 bases and J by 5 bases, with 10 bases between them. Germline CDR1 is MNHEY and CDR2 is SVGAGI. This CDR3 has 14 amino acids.

CDR3 nucleotides: TGTGCCAGCAACTCGGGACTAGACAATGAGCAGTTCTTC. Its protein product is CASNSGLDNEQFF. The chain uses TRBV3-1 and TRBJ2-1; TRBD2 matches at 8 bases. Trimming cost V 7 bases and J 5 bases; bases outside gene matches: 4. The CDR3 sequence is 13 residues long. Germline V gene data show CDR1 as LGHDT and CDR2 as YNNKEL (reference sequence).

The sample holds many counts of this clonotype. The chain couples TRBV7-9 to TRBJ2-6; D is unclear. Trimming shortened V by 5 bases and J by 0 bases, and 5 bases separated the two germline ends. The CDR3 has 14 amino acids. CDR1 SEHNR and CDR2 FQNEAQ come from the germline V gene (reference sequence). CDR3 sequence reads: CASSRSSGANVLTF. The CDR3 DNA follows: TGTGCCAGCAGCCGGAGCTCTGGGGCCAACGTCCTGACTTTC. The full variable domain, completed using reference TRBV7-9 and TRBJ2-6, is DTGVSQNPRHKITKRGQNVTFRCDPISEHNRLYWYRQTLGQGPEFLTYFQNEAQLEKSRLLSDRFSAERPKGSFSTLEIQRTEQGDSAMYLCASSRSSGANVLTFGAGSRLTVL.